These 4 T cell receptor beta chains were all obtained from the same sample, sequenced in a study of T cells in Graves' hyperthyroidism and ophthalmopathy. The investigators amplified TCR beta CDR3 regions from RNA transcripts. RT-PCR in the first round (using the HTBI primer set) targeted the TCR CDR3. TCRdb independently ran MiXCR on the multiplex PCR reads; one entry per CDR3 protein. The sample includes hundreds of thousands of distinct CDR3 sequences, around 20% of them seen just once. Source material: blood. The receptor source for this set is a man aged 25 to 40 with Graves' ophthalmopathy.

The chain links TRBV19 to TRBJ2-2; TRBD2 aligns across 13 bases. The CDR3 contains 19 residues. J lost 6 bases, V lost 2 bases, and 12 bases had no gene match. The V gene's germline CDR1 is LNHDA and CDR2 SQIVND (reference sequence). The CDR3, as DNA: TGTGCCAGTAGTATACCCCGGACTAGCGGGAGATTTCATGCCGGGGAGCTGTTTTTT. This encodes CASSIPRTSGRFHAGELFF. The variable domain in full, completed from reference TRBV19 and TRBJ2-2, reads DGGITQSPKYLFRKEGQNVTLSCEQNLNHDAMYWYRQDPGQGLRLIYYSQIVNDFQKGDIAEGYSVSREKKESFPLTVTSAQKNPTAFYLCASSIPRTSGRFHAGELFFGEGSRLTVL.

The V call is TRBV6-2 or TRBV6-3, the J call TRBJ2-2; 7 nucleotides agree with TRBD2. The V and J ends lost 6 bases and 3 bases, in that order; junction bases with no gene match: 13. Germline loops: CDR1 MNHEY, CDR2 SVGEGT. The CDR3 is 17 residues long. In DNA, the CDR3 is TGTGCCAGCAGCCGGGGGAGGGGCGCGCGGTACACCGGGGAGCTGTTTTTT. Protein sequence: CASSRGRGARYTGELFF.

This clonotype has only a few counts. The DNA for the CDR3 is TGTGCCAGCAGAACTACTGGGACAGGAGATAATTCACCCCTCCACTTT. Its translation is CASRTTGTGDNSPLHF. This chain uses TRBV6-1 with TRBJ1-6; 8 positions match TRBD1. Trimming took 6 bases from V and 5 from J; bases not matched to a gene: 9. This CDR3 has 16 amino acids. Germline values: CDR1 MNHNS, CDR2 SASEGT.

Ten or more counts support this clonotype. The CDR3 sequence: CASSPKAGISYEQYF. The CDR3 bases are TGTGCCAGCAGCCCTAAAGCCGGGATCTCCTACGAGCAGTACTTC. The genes are TRBV12-3 or TRBV12-4 and TRBJ2-7, with D maybe TRBD2 (5 bases). The CDR3 sequence is 15 residues long. V shed 6 bases and J shed 0 bases, with 15 bases lying between them.